The 25 T cell receptor beta chains given below trace back to one sample, sequenced in a study of cytomegalovirus exposure and HLA in healthy donors. It was with 60 Vbeta and 13 Jbeta primers that the PCR ran. Sequenced by immunoSEQ multiplex PCR; TCRdb stores in-frame clones only, minus some. This table holds 85,000 to 100,000 clones, about four fifths found once. Sequencing used PBMCs. Source of these receptors: a human donor in good health.

The chain is built from TRBV29-1 and TRBJ1-2; 9 bases agree with TRBD1. This CDR3 has 13 residues. Germline CDR1 reads SQVTM; CDR2 reads ANQGSEA. Trimming took 6 bases from V and 8 from J; bases not matched to a gene: 10. The chain's CDR3 is CSVGQGSGGGYTF. The CDR3 coding sequence is TGCAGCGTAGGACAGGGGAGCGGCGGGGGCTACACCTTC.

This clone occurred once. This chain links TRBV9 with TRBJ1-1, with TRBD1 identical over 9 bases. The V gene end was trimmed by 0 bases and the J gene end by 5 bases; junction bases not matched to a gene: 8. Germline V CDR1 and CDR2: SGDLS, YYNGEE. The CDR3 length is 16 residues. CDR3 amino acids: CASSVATGQGQTEAFF. Written as DNA, the CDR3 is TGTGCCAGCAGCGTAGCTACGGGACAGGGACAGACTGAAGCTTTCTTT. The full variable domain, rest sourced from reference TRBV9 and TRBJ1-1, is DSGVTQTPKHLITATGQRVTLRCSPRSGDLSVYWYQQSLDQGLQFLIQYYNGEERAKGNILERFSAQQFPDLHSELNLSSLELGDSALYFCASSVATGQGQTEAFFGQGTRLTVV.

This sequence joins TRBV16 and TRBJ1-3; no clear D. The germline V and J ends were trimmed by 2 bases and 0 bases, with 5 bases remaining between them. There are 14 residues in the CDR3. Germline V gene lookup returns CDR1 KGHSY and CDR2 FQNENV. The chain's CDR3 is CASSQASSGNTIYF. CDR3 bases: TGTGCCAGCAGCCAAGCGAGCTCTGGAAACACCATATATTTT.

The chain employs TRBV7-9 and TRBJ2-1; the D gene is possibly TRBD2 (5 bases). Trimming cost V 0 bases and J 6 bases, with 12 bases left between them. Germline CDR1 is SEHNR and CDR2 is FQNEAQ (reference sequence). This CDR3 is 15 amino acids long. CDR3: CASSLAEATSNEQFF. In DNA, the CDR3 is TGTGCCAGCAGCTTAGCGGAGGCCACTTCCAATGAGCAGTTCTTC.

Judged by abundance, this clone is medium-sized (0.01 to 0.1%). V is TRBV2 and J is TRBJ1-2; 7 positions match TRBD1. J gave up 6 bases and V 3 bases, and 7 bases lay outside the gene matches. CDR3 length: 14 residues. The germline V gene has CDR1 SNHLY and CDR2 FYNNEI. The CDR3 nucleotides are TGTGCCAGCAGTGAGAAGGGGGCAAGGCATGGCTACACCTTC. This codes for CASSEKGARHGYTF.

The rearrangement joins TRBV29-1 to TRBJ2-1; perhaps TRBD2 as D (6 bases). Germline CDR1 and CDR2: SQVTM and ANQGSEA. This CDR3 is built from 14 residues. The ends were cut back, 3 bases at V and 2 bases at J, with 11 bases in the middle. The CDR3 region is CSVEEGPTYNEQFF. The DNA of the CDR3 is TGCAGCGTTGAGGAGGGGCCCACCTACAATGAGCAGTTCTTC.

The chain employs TRBV5-4 and TRBJ1-1; 8 bases are a match to TRBD1. Unmatched junction bases numbered 5, after V lost 0 bases and J lost 4 bases. The CDR3 is 15 residues long. Germline V gene lookup returns CDR1 SGHNT and CDR2 YYREEE (reference sequence). CDR3 sequence reads: CASSLDLTGGTEAFF. The CDR3 region has the DNA TGTGCCAGCAGCTTGGATCTCACAGGGGGCACTGAAGCTTTCTTT.

V gene TRBV30 combines with J gene TRBJ2-7; 11 bases agree with TRBD2. The CDR3 covers 14 residues. J lost 6 bases, V lost 3 bases, and 7 bases had no gene match. Germline CDR1 GTSNPN, CDR2 SVGIG (reference sequence). The CDR3 DNA follows: TGTGCCTGGAGGGGTAGCGGGAGGGTGGGCGAGCAGTACTTC. Its translation: CAWRGSGRVGEQYF.

V and J are TRBV14 and TRBJ2-7; D gene ambiguous. Trimming removed 3 bases at V and 8 bases at J, with 14 bases between. Germline V gene sequence: CDR1 SGHDN, CDR2 FVKESK. The CDR3 runs to 13 residues. This chain's CDR3 is CASSQAAFVKQYF. The CDR3 DNA follows: TGTGCCAGCAGCCAGGCGGCCTTCGTCAAGCAGTACTTC.

Regarding this clone: Other DNA sequences from this sample encode an identical CDR3 as well. The chain employs TRBV4-3 and TRBJ1-2, with a tentative D call TRBD1 (6 bases). Germline-derived CDR1 and CDR2 are LGHNA and YSLEER. Trimming left V 0 bases short and J 7 bases short, with 9 bases between. CDR3 length equals 13 residues. The CDR3 DNA sequence: TGCGCCAGCAGCCAAGAACAGGGCACTGGCTACACCTTC. It encodes CASSQEQGTGYTF.

This chain joins TRBV29-1 and TRBJ1-5; 9 positions agree with TRBD1. The CDR3 spans 14 residues. V lost 5 bases, J lost 4 bases, and 6 bases stayed unmatched. Per the germline V gene, CDR1 is SQVTM and CDR2 is ANQGSEA. CDR3: CSVITGGRNQPQHF. As DNA, the CDR3 is TGCAGCGTTATAACAGGGGGCCGGAATCAGCCCCAGCATTTT.

This clone was counted a single time. This chain links TRBV6-5 with TRBJ2-5; possibly TRBD2 for D (5 bases). Germline V CDR1 and CDR2: MNHEY, SVGAGI. V was shortened by 6 bases and J by 2 bases, with 7 bases between the two germline ends. The CDR3 is made up of 12 amino acids. CDR3 sequence: CASRTGQETQYF. CDR3 nucleotides: TGTGCCAGCAGAACGGGGCAAGAGACCCAGTACTTC.

The chain has TRBV4-1 and TRBJ2-1; tentative D call: TRBD1 (5 bases). The V end lost 0 bases, the J end lost 9 bases, and 15 bases lay between the germline ends. Germline V gene lookup returns CDR1 MGHRA and CDR2 YSYEKL. This CDR3 is built from 15 residues. The CDR3 sequence: CASSQEGAFASEQFF. For the CDR3, the DNA is TGCGCCAGCAGCCAAGAAGGGGCTTTCGCCAGTGAGCAGTTCTTC.

This clone was seen only a few times. The V call is TRBV6-1, the J call TRBJ1-3, with D possibly being TRBD1 (6 bases). The germline gives CDR1 MNHNS, CDR2 SASEGT. V lost 11 bases and J lost 0, with 17 bases in between. The CDR3 length is 15 residues. This CDR3 is CAGGVDFPSGNTIYF. The CDR3 DNA reads as TGTGCCGGGGGCGTCGACTTCCCCTCTGGAAACACCATATATTTT.

This clone occurred a few times. The rearrangement links TRBV6-5 to TRBJ1-2; D might be TRBD1 (5 bases). Germline V gene lookup returns CDR1 MNHEY and CDR2 SVGAGI. CDR3 length: 12 residues. Trimming shortened V by 7 bases and J by 5 bases, and 11 bases separated the two germline ends. The CDR3 DNA reads as TGTGCCAGCACCGGGACTGAATATGGCTACACCTTC. It is translated as CASTGTEYGYTF.

This clone was counted a few times. The chain links TRBV5-8 to TRBJ2-1; D possibly corresponds to TRBD1 (5 bases). This CDR3 contains 16 residues. In germline, CDR1 is SGHTS, CDR2 YDEGEE. Between the trimmed V and J ends, which lost 4 bases and 0 bases, there was a span of 14 bases. The CDR3 nucleotides read TGTGCCAGCAGCAGAGACAGTCTGAGCTCCTACAATGAGCAGTTCTTC. It codes for CASSRDSLSSYNEQFF.

CDR3 residues: CASSQVPGGTNYGYTF. CDR3 sequence (DNA): TGCGCCAGCAGCCAAGTCCCAGGGGGCACAAACTATGGCTACACCTTC. This chain joins TRBV4-1 and TRBJ1-2; 8 bases line up with TRBD1. The length of the CDR3 is 16 residues. Per the germline V gene, CDR1 is MGHRA and CDR2 is YSYEKL. The ends lost 1 base at V and 2 bases at J; junction bases unmatched: 6.

The chain links TRBV5-4 to TRBJ1-2; D is possibly TRBD1 (5 bases). The V end was cut by 3 bases, the J end by 4 bases, with 19 bases between. Germline V gene sequence: CDR1 SGHNT, CDR2 YYREEE (reference sequence). There are 16 residues in the CDR3. CDR3 coding DNA: TGTGCCAGCAGCTGGAGACAGCTCGCGTATTCCTATGGCTACACCTTC. The encoded protein is CASSWRQLAYSYGYTF.

The chain carries TRBV5-6 and TRBJ1-2; possibly TRBD1 for D (6 bases). V was shortened by 0 bases and J by 8 bases, with 14 bases between the two germline ends. The CDR3 is 14 amino acids. Germline assignment: CDR1 SGHDT and CDR2 YYEEEE. The CDR3 reads CASSLVGAFGGYTF. The DNA for the CDR3 is TGTGCCAGCAGCTTGGTGGGGGCATTCGGCGGCTACACCTTC.

The gene calls are TRBV27 and TRBJ1-1, with a tentative D call TRBD1 (5 bases). The CDR3 runs 14 residues. The V end was cut by 5 bases, the J end by 3 bases, with 13 bases between. CDR1 and CDR2 (germline): MNHEY, SMNVEV (reference sequence). The chain's CDR3 is CASSTWGGDTEAFF. DNA for the CDR3: TGTGCCAGCAGTACCTGGGGCGGTGACACTGAAGCTTTCTTT.

The chain recombines TRBV6-1 with TRBJ1-1, with TRBD1 matching over 7 bases. The CDR3 is 13 amino acids. The V segment lost 6 bases and the J segment 1 base; nucleotides outside the gene matches: 2. Germline V CDR1 and CDR2: MNHNS, SASEGT. This CDR3 is CASRTGWNTEAFF. Written as DNA, the CDR3 is TGTGCCAGCAGGACAGGGTGGAACACTGAAGCTTTCTTT.

The chain recombines TRBV6-5 with TRBJ1-2, with D possibly matching TRBD1 (5 bases). The V gene lost 2 bases and the J gene lost 8 bases, with 9 bases spanning the gap. The CDR3 loop spans 12 amino acids. CDR1 is MNHEY and CDR2 is SVGAGI in the germline V gene. The CDR3 is CASSYPGDGYTF. The CDR3 DNA is TGTGCCAGCAGTTACCCGGGGGACGGCTACACCTTC.

The gene calls are TRBV14 and TRBJ2-3, with a tentative D call TRBD2 (5 bases). The CDR3 totals 13 residues. The germline V gene encodes CDR1 SGHDN and CDR2 FVKESK. V was cut by 3 bases and J by 2 bases, with 6 bases left in between. This CDR3 is CASSQRATDTQYF. CDR3 bases: TGTGCCAGCAGCCAGAGGGCCACAGATACGCAGTATTTT.

The chain couples TRBV5-1 to TRBJ2-1, with a possible D match to TRBD2 (6 bases). V was cut by 2 bases and J by 0 bases, with 9 bases left in between. Germline assignment: CDR1 SGHRS and CDR2 YFSETQ. The CDR3 is 15 residues long. The CDR3 is CASSLPRGSYNEQFF. The CDR3 region has the DNA TGCGCCAGCAGCTTACCGCGGGGCTCCTACAATGAGCAGTTCTTC.

The chain employs TRBV5-1 and TRBJ2-3, with TRBD2 matching over 11 bases. J was trimmed by 3 bases and V by 2 bases; bases with no gene match: 2. Germline V gives CDR1 SGHRS, CDR2 YFSETQ. The CDR3 totals 15 residues. The CDR3 sequence is CASSFSGGGTDTQYF. The CDR3, as DNA: TGCGCCAGCAGCTTTAGCGGGGGGGGGACAGATACGCAGTATTTT.